This T cell receptor beta chain was observed in a study of T cell repertoires in cytomegalovirus infection (dated by TCRdb to about 2019). Looking at the study overall: Donor HLA type was relevant to the analysis, because carriage of CMV infection together with the matching HLA type was indicated by public TCR beta signatures. Overall study outcomes, separate from this receptor: The ex vivo response was dominated by HLA-C-restricted CMV-specific TCR beta clonotypes, which also provided the single most frequent clonotype in two of eight donors. Cumulative frequency of public TCR beta family members discriminated carriers of CMV infection plus the relevant HLA type in this cohort and an independent roughly 320-donor cohort.

This clonotype came up many times. Its binding antigen is unknown. The sample holds no much larger clone one base away, and base qualities are not on file. TCRdb shows the sequencer as Illumina HiSeq 1500. The public reads were reprocessed in TCRdb via fastp at Q25 and MiXCR, keeping in-frame beta chains. Each CDR3 protein appears once, grouped with its most common genes and DNA. Within this sample are roughly 720,000 distinct CDR3 sequences, with under 40% of them counted one time only. The ten biggest clones cover 2.5% to 3% of the sample. The germline V gene (reference sequence) yields SEHNR for CDR1 and FQNEAQ for CDR2. Reading from cysteine to phenylalanine, the CDR3 counts 15 amino acids. Of all the DNA, just the CDR3 is kept, 45 bases in frame from base 1. For this chain, trimming is 5 bases at the V end and 2 bases at the J end, and the number of junction bases without a gene match is 4.

The rearranged segments are TRBV7-9 and TRBJ2-5, and TRBD2 aligns with 11 junction nucleotides. The receptor was isolated from a human donor in good health (CMV status not recorded). Some clones in this sample may be carry-over from other donors' samples. The sample consisted of PBMCs. The CDR3: CASSLGLAAQETQYF. The DNA reads TGTGCCAGCAGCCTGGGACTAGCGGCACAAGAGACCCAGTACTTC.